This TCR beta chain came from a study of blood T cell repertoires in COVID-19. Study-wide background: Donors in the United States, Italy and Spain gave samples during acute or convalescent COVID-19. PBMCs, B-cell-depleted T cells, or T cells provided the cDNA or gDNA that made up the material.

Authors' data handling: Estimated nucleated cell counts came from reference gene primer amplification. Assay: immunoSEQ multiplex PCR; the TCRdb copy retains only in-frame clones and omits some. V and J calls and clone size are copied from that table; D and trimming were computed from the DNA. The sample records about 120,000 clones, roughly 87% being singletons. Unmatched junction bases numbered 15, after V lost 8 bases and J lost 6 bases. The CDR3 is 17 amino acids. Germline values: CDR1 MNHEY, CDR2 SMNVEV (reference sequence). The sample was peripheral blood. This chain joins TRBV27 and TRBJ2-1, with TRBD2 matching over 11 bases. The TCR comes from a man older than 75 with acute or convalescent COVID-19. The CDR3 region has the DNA TGTGCCAGCGCTGCTCTGAGGGTAGCGGGAGGGACCAATGAGCAGTTCTTC. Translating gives CASAALRVAGGTNEQFF.